This T cell receptor (beta chain) was sequenced for a study of T cells after yellow fever vaccination. The V gene end was trimmed by 7 bases and the J gene end by 7 bases; junction bases not matched to a gene: 8. The CDR3 is 15 residues long. Germline-derived CDR1 and CDR2 are MNHNS and SASEGT. Via MiXCR, TCRdb re-called the 5' RACE reads, giving one row per CDR3 protein. The table shows around 320,000 distinct CDR3 sequences, with approximately 12% occurring only once. The TCR sequence derives from a young man who received the YFV17D yellow fever vaccine. The chain carries TRBV6-1 and TRBJ2-1; 12 nucleotides line up with TRBD2. The sequencing used CD4+ T cells sorted from PBMCs, collected 45 days after the yellow fever booster vaccination. The CDR3 reads CASMWTSGVGNEQFF. In DNA, the CDR3 is TGTGCCAGCATGTGGACTAGCGGGGTGGGAAATGAGCAGTTCTTC.